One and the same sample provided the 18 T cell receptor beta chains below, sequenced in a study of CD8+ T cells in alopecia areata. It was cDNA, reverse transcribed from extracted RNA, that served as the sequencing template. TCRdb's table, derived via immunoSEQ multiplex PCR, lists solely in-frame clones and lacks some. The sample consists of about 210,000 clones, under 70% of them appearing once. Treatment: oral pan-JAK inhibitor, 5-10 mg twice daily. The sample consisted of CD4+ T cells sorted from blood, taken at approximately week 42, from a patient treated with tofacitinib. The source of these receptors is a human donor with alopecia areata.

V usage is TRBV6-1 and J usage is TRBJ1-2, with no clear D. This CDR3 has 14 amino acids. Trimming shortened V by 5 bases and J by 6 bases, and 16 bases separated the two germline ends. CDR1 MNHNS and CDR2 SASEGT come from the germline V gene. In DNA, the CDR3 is TGTGCCAGCAGTTCTCGCCCGCCAGCAAATGGCTACACCTTC. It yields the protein CASSSRPPANGYTF.

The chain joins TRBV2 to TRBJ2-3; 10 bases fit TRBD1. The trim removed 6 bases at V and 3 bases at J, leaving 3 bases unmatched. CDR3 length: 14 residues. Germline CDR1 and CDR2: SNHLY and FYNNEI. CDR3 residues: CASSRDRGTDTQYF. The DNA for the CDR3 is TGTGCCAGCAGCCGGGACAGGGGAACAGATACGCAGTATTTT.

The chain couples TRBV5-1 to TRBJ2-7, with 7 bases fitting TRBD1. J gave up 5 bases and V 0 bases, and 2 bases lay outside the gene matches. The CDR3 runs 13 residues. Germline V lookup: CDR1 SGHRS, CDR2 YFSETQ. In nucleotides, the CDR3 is TGCGCCAGCAGCTTGGGAGGGACAGACGAGCAGTACTTC. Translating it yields CASSLGGTDEQYF.

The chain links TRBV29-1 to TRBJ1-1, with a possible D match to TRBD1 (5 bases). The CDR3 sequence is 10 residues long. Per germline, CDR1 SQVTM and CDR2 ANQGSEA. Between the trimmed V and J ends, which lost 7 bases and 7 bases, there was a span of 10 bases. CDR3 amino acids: CSGKQVEAFF. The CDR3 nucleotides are TGCAGCGGGAAACAGGTTGAAGCTTTCTTT.

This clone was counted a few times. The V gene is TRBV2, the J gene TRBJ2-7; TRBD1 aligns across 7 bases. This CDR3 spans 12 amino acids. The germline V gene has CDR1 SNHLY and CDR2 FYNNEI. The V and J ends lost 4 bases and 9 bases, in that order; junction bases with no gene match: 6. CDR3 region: CASSGTGQGQYF. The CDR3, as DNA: TGTGCCAGCAGTGGGACAGGTCAGGGGCAGTACTTC.

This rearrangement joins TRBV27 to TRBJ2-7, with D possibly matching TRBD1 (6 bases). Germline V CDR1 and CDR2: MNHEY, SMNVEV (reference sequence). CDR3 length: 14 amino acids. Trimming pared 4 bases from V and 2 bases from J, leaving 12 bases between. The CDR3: CASSSDSTTYEQYF. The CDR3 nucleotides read TGTGCCAGCAGTTCGGACAGTACTACCTACGAGCAGTACTTC.

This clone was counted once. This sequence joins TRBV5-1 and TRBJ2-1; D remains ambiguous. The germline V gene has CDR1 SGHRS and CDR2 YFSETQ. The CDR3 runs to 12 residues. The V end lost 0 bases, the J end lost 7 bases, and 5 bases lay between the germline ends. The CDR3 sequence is CASSLVNNEQFF. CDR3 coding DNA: TGCGCCAGCAGCTTGGTGAATAATGAGCAGTTCTTC.

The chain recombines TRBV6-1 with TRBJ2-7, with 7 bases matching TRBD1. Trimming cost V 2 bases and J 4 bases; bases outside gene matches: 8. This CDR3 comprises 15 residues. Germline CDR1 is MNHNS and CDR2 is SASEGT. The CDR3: CASSETGTEAYEQYF. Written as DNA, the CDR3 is TGTGCCAGCAGTGAAACCGGGACAGAGGCTTACGAGCAGTACTTC.

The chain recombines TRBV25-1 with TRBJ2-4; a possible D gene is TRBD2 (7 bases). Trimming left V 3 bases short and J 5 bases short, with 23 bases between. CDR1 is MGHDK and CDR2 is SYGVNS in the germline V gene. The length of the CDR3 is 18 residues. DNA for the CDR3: TGTGCCAGCAGTGATTACGATAAACAGGGCGGGGGTGAAAACATTCAGTACTTC. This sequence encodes CASSDYDKQGGGENIQYF.

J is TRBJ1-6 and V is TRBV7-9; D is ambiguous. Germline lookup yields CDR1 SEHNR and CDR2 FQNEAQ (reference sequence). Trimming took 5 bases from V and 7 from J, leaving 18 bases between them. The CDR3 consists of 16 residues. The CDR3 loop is CASSPRMPYSNSPLHF. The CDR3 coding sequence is TGTGCCAGCAGCCCAAGGATGCCCTACTCCAATTCACCCCTCCACTTT.

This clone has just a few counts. CDR3 protein: CASGRDTDYGYTF. CDR3 sequence (DNA): TGCGCCAGCGGCCGGGACACCGACTATGGCTACACCTTC. The chain couples TRBV5-1 to TRBJ1-2; weak D call: TRBD1 (6 bases). There are 13 residues in the CDR3. Germline CDR1 SGHRS, CDR2 YFSETQ. V lost 7 bases and J lost 3, with 13 bases in between.

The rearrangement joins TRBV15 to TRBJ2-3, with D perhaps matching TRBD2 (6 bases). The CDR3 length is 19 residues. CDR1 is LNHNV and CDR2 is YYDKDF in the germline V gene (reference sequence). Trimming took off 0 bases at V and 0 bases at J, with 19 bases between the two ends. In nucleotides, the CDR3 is TGTGCCACCAGCAGAGATGCCGTGACTAGGAGCGGCAGCACAGATACGCAGTATTTT. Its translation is CATSRDAVTRSGSTDTQYF.

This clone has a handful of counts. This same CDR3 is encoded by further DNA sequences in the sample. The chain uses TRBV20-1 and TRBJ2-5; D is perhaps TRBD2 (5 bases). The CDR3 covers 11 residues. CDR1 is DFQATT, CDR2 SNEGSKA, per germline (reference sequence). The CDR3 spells CSAGPQETQYF. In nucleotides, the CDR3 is TGCAGCGCGGGCCCCCAAGAGACCCAGTACTTC.

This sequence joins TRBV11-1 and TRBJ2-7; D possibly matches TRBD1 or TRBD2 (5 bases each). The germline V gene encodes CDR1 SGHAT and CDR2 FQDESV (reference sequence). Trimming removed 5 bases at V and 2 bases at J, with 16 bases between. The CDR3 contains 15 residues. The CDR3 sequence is CASSQNPGATYEQYF. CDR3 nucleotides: TGTGCCAGCAGCCAAAATCCCGGGGCGACCTACGAGCAGTACTTC.

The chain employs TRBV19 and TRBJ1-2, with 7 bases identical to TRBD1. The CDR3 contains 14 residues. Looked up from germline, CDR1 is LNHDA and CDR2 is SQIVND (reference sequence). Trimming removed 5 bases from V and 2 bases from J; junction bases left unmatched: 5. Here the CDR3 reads CASSEDRVNYGYTF. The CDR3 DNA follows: TGTGCCAGTAGTGAAGACAGGGTGAACTATGGCTACACCTTC. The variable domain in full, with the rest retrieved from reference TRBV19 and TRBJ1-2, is DGGITQSPKYLFRKEGQNVTLSCEQNLNHDAMYWYRQDPGQGLRLIYYSQIVNDFQKGDIAEGYSVSREKKESFPLTVTSAQKNPTAFYLCASSEDRVNYGYTFGSGTRLTVV.

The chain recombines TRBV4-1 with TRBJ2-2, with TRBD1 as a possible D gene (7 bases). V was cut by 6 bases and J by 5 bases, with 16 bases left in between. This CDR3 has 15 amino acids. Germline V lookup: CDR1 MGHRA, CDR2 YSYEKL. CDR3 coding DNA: TGCGCCAGCAGTCCCAGGGGGGCGTATACCGGGGAGCTGTTTTTT. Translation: CASSPRGAYTGELFF.

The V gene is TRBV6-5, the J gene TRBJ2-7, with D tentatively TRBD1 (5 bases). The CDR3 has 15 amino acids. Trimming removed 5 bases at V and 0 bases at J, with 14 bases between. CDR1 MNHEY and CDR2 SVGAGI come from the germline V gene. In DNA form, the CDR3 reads TGTGCCAGCAGTACCTCAGGGTCCCACTCCTACGAGCAGTACTTC. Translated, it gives CASSTSGSHSYEQYF.

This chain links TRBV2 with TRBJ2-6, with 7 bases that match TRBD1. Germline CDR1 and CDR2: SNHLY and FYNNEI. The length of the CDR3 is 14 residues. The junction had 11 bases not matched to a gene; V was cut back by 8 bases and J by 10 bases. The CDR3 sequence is CASAQTGTVNVLTF. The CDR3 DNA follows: TGTGCCAGCGCTCAGACCGGGACAGTTAACGTCCTGACTTTC. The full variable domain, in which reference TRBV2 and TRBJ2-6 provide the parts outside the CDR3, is EPEVTQTPSHQVTQMGQEVILRCVPISNHLYFYWYRQILGQKVEFLVSFYNNEISEKSEIFDDQFSVERPDGSNFTLKIRSTKLEDSAMYFCASAQTGTVNVLTFGAGSRLTVL.